The clone carrying this T cell receptor beta chain has just a few counts. TCRdb re-analysed the RT-PCR reads in MiXCR, keeping a single row per CDR3 protein. Of about a million distinct CDR3 sequences in the sample, about a sixth were seen once. The entry originates in a study of patients and donors after allogeneic stem cell transplantation. Germline lookup yields CDR1 SGDLS and CDR2 YYNGEE. V shed 4 bases and J 5 bases; nucleotides not matched to a gene: 10. The CDR3 sequence is 16 residues long. The genes are TRBV9 and TRBJ2-5, with 11 bases identical to TRBD2. Sequencing input: blood, either unsorted or a sorted T cell fraction (not recorded which). The clonotype comes from a human donor who was either an allogeneic HSCT recipient or a stem cell or donor lymphocyte infusion donor (not recorded which). It is not recorded whose cells these are; they may come from a transplant donor. The CDR3 loop is CASSRASGGTSETQYF. CDR3 bases: TGTGCCAGCAGCCGGGCTAGCGGGGGGACCAGCGAGACCCAGTACTTC.